The 22 T cell receptor beta chains below were found in one sample sequenced in a study of cytomegalovirus exposure and HLA in healthy donors (dated by TCRdb to the late 2010s). The receptor library was made with the immunoSEQ multiplex PCR assay. For the multiplex PCR, a mixture combining 60 forward primers for TCR Vbeta segments and 13 reverse primers for TCR Jbeta segments was used. TCRdb re-hosts the immuneACCESS table, in-frame sequences only. Its copies lack some clones; in the studies checked, an unresolved V gene accounts for under half of them, and the cause for the rest is not known. The sample records about 110,000 clones, roughly 72% of which are singletons. Together, the top ten hold roughly 4.2% of the sample. The sequenced sample was PBMCs. The receptors were sampled from a middle-aged woman in good health and CMV-seropositive.

The J gene is TRBJ2-7, the V gene TRBV5-4; D may be TRBD1 (5 bases). V dropped 3 bases and J dropped 2 bases, with 18 bases sitting between them. CDR1 and CDR2 (germline): SGHNT, YYREEE (reference sequence). This CDR3 has 16 residues. The CDR3 bases are TGTGCCAGCAGCTCCAACTTACTCCAGGGCCCCTACGAGCAGTACTTC. Translated: CASSSNLLQGPYEQYF.

The rearrangement uses TRBV6-6 and TRBJ1-3, with 8 bases aligning to TRBD1. CDR3 length: 14 residues. Germline-derived CDR1 and CDR2 are MNHNY and SVGAGI (reference sequence). J was trimmed by 6 bases and V by 6 bases; bases with no gene match: 7. The CDR3 loop is CASRDPGGTNTIYF. CDR3 nucleotides: TGTGCCAGCAGGGATCCAGGGGGCACAAACACCATATATTTT.

J is TRBJ2-1 and V is TRBV6-1; 7 bases fit TRBD2. Germline V gives CDR1 MNHNS, CDR2 SASEGT. J lost 3 bases, V lost 2 bases, and 4 bases had no gene match. The length of the CDR3 is 15 residues. For the CDR3, the DNA is TGTGCCAGCAGTGAACCTGGCGGGGGCTACAATGAGCAGTTCTTC. Its translation is CASSEPGGGYNEQFF.

The chain is built from TRBV19 and TRBJ1-5, with D perhaps matching TRBD1 (6 bases). CDR1 and CDR2 from the germline V gene are LNHDA and SQIVND (reference sequence). Trimming took off 5 bases at V and 0 bases at J, with 11 bases between the two ends. The CDR3 sequence is 15 residues long. In DNA form, the CDR3 reads TGTGCCAGTAGTGCCGACAGGTCTAGCAATCAGCCCCAGCATTTT. It yields the protein CASSADRSSNQPQHF.

This clone was counted only a few times. This chain joins TRBV6-1 and TRBJ1-1; 9 bases line up with TRBD1. The length of the CDR3 is 15 residues. Germline V lookup: CDR1 MNHNS, CDR2 SASEGT. The ends lost 8 bases at V and 10 bases at J; junction bases unmatched: 17. The DNA of the CDR3 is TGTGCCAGCGGGGCTCGCGGGACAGGGAGGTTGGGAGCTTTCTTT. This sequence encodes CASGARGTGRLGAFF.

The chain uses TRBV30 and TRBJ1-6; D is uncertain. Germline assignment: CDR1 GTSNPN and CDR2 SVGIG (reference sequence). The CDR3 totals 13 residues. The germline V and J ends were trimmed by 5 bases and 9 bases, with 14 bases remaining between them. CDR3 nucleotides: TGTGCCTGGTCTCTCACCATCAGTTCACCCCTCCACTTT. This gives the protein CAWSLTISSPLHF.

About this clone itself: Compared with germline, one end of the junction differs, possibly owing to a read error. The rearrangement uses TRBV23-1 and TRBJ1-1; perhaps TRBD1 as D (5 bases). TRBV23-1 is recorded as an ORF, its role being uncertain. The CDR3 is 17 amino acids. CDR3 protein: CASSQSIAGFNSTEAFF. CDR3 nucleotide sequence: TGCGCCAGCAGTCAATCGATAGCAGGGTTTAATTCAACTGAGGCTTTCTTT.

The J gene is TRBJ2-7, the V gene TRBV5-5; TRBD1 might be the D (6 bases). CDR3 length: 14 amino acids. Trimming took 4 bases from V and 3 from J, leaving 14 bases between them. Germline loops: CDR1 SGHKS, CDR2 YYEKEE (reference sequence). This chain's CDR3 is CASSHPGHSYEQYF. CDR3 in DNA: TGTGCCAGCAGCCATCCGGGACACAGCTACGAGCAGTACTTC.

V usage is TRBV15 and J usage is TRBJ2-7, with D possibly TRBD1 on 5 matching bases. Germline V lookup: CDR1 LNHNV, CDR2 YYDKDF (reference sequence). The CDR3 extends over 14 amino acids. V lost 0 bases and J 6 bases, leaving 12 bases between the germline ends. This chain's CDR3 is CATSRDRGQGEQYF. Here the CDR3 DNA reads TGTGCCACCAGCAGAGACCGTGGGCAGGGCGAGCAGTACTTC. The full variable domain, with the rest looked up from reference TRBV15 and TRBJ2-7, is DAMVIQNPRYQVTQFGKPVTLSCSQTLNHNVMYWYQQKSSQAPKLLFHYYDKDFNNEADTPDNFQSRRPNTSFCFLDIRSPGLGDTAMYLCATSRDRGQGEQYFGPGTRLTVT.

This clone was counted a single time. V and J are TRBV6-1 and TRBJ1-4; 9 nucleotides agree with TRBD1. The CDR3 totals 17 residues. The germline V gene has CDR1 MNHNS and CDR2 SASEGT. Trimming removed 4 bases from V and 3 bases from J; junction bases left unmatched: 9. The CDR3 here is CASSVGQGGWSNEKLFF. The CDR3 DNA reads as TGTGCCAGCAGTGTGGGACAGGGAGGTTGGTCTAATGAAAAACTGTTTTTT.

This clone occurred a few times. The gene calls are TRBV30 and TRBJ2-1, with 8 bases aligning to TRBD2. CDR3 size: 13 residues. Per germline, CDR1 GTSNPN and CDR2 SVGIG (reference sequence). The junction had 7 bases not matched to a gene; V was cut back by 8 bases and J by 4 bases. The CDR3 spells CARAASGYNEQFF. CDR3 nucleotides: TGTGCCAGAGCGGCTAGCGGGTACAATGAGCAGTTCTTC.

The chain employs TRBV2 and TRBJ2-3; the match to TRBD2 covers 8 bases. Unmatched junction bases numbered 7, after V lost 8 bases and J lost 3 bases. CDR1 is SNHLY and CDR2 is FYNNEI in the germline V gene. The CDR3 loop spans 14 amino acids. The CDR3 DNA reads TGTGCCAGCGGTCTAGCGGGCGGTACAGATACGCAGTATTTT. This encodes CASGLAGGTDTQYF.

This chain connects TRBV30 to TRBJ1-1; 7 nucleotides match TRBD1. The J segment lost 7 bases and the V segment lost 2 bases, leaving 1 base of the junction unmatched. The CDR3 totals 11 residues. The germline V gene encodes CDR1 GTSNPN and CDR2 SVGIG (reference sequence). This chain's CDR3 is CAWSYRGEAFF. CDR3 nucleotide sequence: TGTGCCTGGAGTTACAGGGGTGAAGCTTTCTTT.

V usage is TRBV6-6 and J usage is TRBJ1-2; 9 nucleotides line up with TRBD1. The germline V gene has CDR1 MNHNY and CDR2 SVGAGI (reference sequence). V dropped 4 bases and J dropped 2; count of bases not matched to a gene: 8. The CDR3 is made up of 16 amino acids. The CDR3 DNA follows: TGTGCCAGCAGTTCCCAGGGCGGGACAGGGAACTATGGCTACACCTTC. This translates into CASSSQGGTGNYGYTF.

The chain joins TRBV6-1 to TRBJ1-1; D may be TRBD1 (5 bases). V shed 2 bases and J shed 4 bases, with 14 bases lying between them. Germline values: CDR1 MNHNS, CDR2 SASEGT. The CDR3 consists of 15 residues. CDR3 amino acids: CASSESVWGGTEAFF. The DNA of the CDR3 is TGTGCCAGCAGTGAAAGCGTGTGGGGGGGCACTGAAGCTTTCTTT.

The chain couples TRBV27 to TRBJ1-1; 12 nucleotides agree with TRBD1. J lost 1 base, V lost 5 bases, and 2 bases had no gene match. The CDR3 spans 15 residues. The V gene's germline CDR1 is MNHEY and CDR2 SMNVEV (reference sequence). CDR3 nucleotides: TGTGCCAGCAGTAAGGGACAGGGGGCGAACACTGAAGCTTTCTTT. Its protein is CASSKGQGANTEAFF.

This clone was observed a single time. In DNA form, the CDR3 reads TGCGCCAGCAGCCAAGTGACTAGCGGGGGGGCCCTAGAGACCCAGTACTTC. This encodes CASSQVTSGGALETQYF. V and J are TRBV4-1 and TRBJ2-5, with 14 positions matching TRBD2. V dropped 1 base and J dropped 4; count of bases not matched to a gene: 5. This CDR3 has 17 amino acids. CDR1 and CDR2 (germline): MGHRA, YSYEKL.

The chain has TRBV6-5 and TRBJ2-2; D gene uncertain. CDR3 length equals 12 residues. CDR1 is MNHEY and CDR2 is SVGAGI in the germline V gene. Trimming stripped 6 bases from V and 5 bases from J, with 7 bases between. CDR3 region: CASRGGTGELFF. Written as DNA, the CDR3 is TGTGCCAGCAGAGGCGGTACCGGGGAGCTGTTTTTT.

The chain joins TRBV4-1 to TRBJ1-2; no clear D. Trimming pared 2 bases from V and 3 bases from J, leaving 10 bases between. This CDR3 spans 14 amino acids. Germline CDR1 reads MGHRA; CDR2 reads YSYEKL. The CDR3 spells CASSQQVSDYGYTF. Written as DNA, the CDR3 is TGCGCCAGCAGCCAACAGGTGTCAGACTATGGCTACACCTTC.

The chain is built from TRBV19 and TRBJ1-2, with D tentatively TRBD1 (5 bases). CDR3 length: 17 amino acids. The V gene's germline CDR1 is LNHDA and CDR2 SQIVND (reference sequence). V shed 3 bases and J shed 4 bases, with 21 bases lying between them. CDR3 protein: CASSMSQGFYEVYGYTF. The CDR3 DNA is TGTGCCAGTAGTATGAGCCAGGGATTTTATGAGGTCTATGGCTACACCTTC.

This clone showed up just a few times. The V and J genes are TRBV4-2 and TRBJ2-3; 9 bases fit TRBD1. V shed 0 bases, J shed 4 bases, and the junction held 5 bases outside the gene matches. CDR3 length equals 16 residues. CDR1 is LGHNA, CDR2 YNFKEQ, per germline. The DNA for the CDR3 is TGTGCCAGCAGCCAAGATCGGGGACAGGGCCCAGATACGCAGTATTTT. Translation gives CASSQDRGQGPDTQYF.

The V call is TRBV19, the J call TRBJ2-7, with D possibly being TRBD1 (7 bases). V was pared by 5 bases and J by 3 bases, with 11 bases between. Germline V gives CDR1 LNHDA, CDR2 SQIVND (reference sequence). There are 13 residues in the CDR3. The DNA for the CDR3 is TGTGCCAGTAGTGCGGGACAGCGCTACGAGCAGTACTTC. As protein: CASSAGQRYEQYF.